This T cell receptor beta chain was found in a study of blood T cell repertoires in COVID-19 (dated by TCRdb to 2020 to 2021). Notes on the research overall: Samples from collaborators originated in the United States, Italy and Spain and spanned both the acute and convalescent phases of COVID-19. The prospective study material was composed of cDNA or gDNA derived from T cells, B-cell-depleted T cells, or PBMCs. Subjects who had been exposed to COVID-19, were actively infected with it, or had recovered from it provided the deeply sampled blood TCRbeta repertoires that made up the dataset. The repertoires were made available in a free public database intended to serve as a resource for research on the immune response to SARS-CoV-2. Samples came from the ongoing ImmuneRACE study (first 160 participants) plus 1,254 subjects from 6 global collaborators. A de-identified subject ID, COVID-19 status, age in years and sex were almost always included in the sample metadata. Where HLA class I and class II types were available, the types were taken from metadata supplied by the sample provider, not from assay-based typing.

On this clone itself: The antigen it binds to is not known. Base qualities are not recorded, but no much larger clone differs from it by a single base.

Study-wide findings and limitations: Clinical and demographic metadata were provided uncurated, with the amount varying by source and participant.

The immunoSEQ Assay, a bias-controlled multiplex PCR, was used to amplify TCRbeta CDR3 regions from genomic DNA. The original pipeline was this. Nucleated cell counts per sample were estimated from amplification of reference gene primers within the assay. Sequence reads were collapsed and filtered to measure the absolute abundance of every unique TCRbeta CDR3 rearrangement. Productive Simpson clonality was computed per sample as the square root of Simpson's diversity index over productive rearrangements. TCRdb obtained this table from immuneACCESS and retained in-frame rearrangements with V and J assigned. These tables miss some clones; where compared with another copy, unresolved V genes account for less than half of the shortfall, and the remainder is unexplained. The V and J calls and the clone size are those of that table, but D and trimming were determined from the DNA. In all, the sample holds roughly 250,000 clones, and around 89% of those were seen once. The top ten clonotypes cover around 0.8% of the sample.

Collaborating institutions collected whole blood in K2EDTA tubes following their own protocols. For TCRbeta analysis, collaborators shipped samples in one of three forms: frozen whole blood, isolated PBMCs, or DNA extracted from either of those sample types. Based on the germline V gene, the CDR1 and CDR2 sequences are SGHTA and FQGTGA. Trimmed from V: 0 bases; trimmed from J: 0 bases; junction bases lacking a gene match: 5. Inclusive of the bounding cysteine and phenylalanine, the CDR3 is 16 residues long. The sequence is cut down to CDR3 DNA, 48 bases in frame from base 1. Sequencing was done on a sample of peripheral blood. The sequence derives from a man aged 25 to 45 with acute or convalescent COVID-19. The chain couples TRBV7-3 to TRBJ2-7; 7 bases in the junction line up with TRBD2. At the DNA level, the sequence is TGTGCCAGCAGCTTAACCTTAAGCGGGATCTCCTACGAGCAGTACTTC. It is translated as CASSLTLSGISYEQYF.